This paragraph reports one T cell receptor (beta chain). What it binds is unknown. The data belong to a study of T cell responses to AZD1222 COVID-19 vaccine. Study summary: Second-dose timings of about 4 or about 12 weeks were pooled.

Measured with immunoSEQ multiplex PCR; TCRdb has only the in-frame clones, and not every one. The sample consists of 160,000 or so clones, about nine tenths of them appearing once. Findings and caveats of the study: There were mostly white British donors and more females than males, and clonal diversity was possibly underestimated. Repertoire sampling was restricted to post-peak T cell response timepoints.

V shed 3 bases, J shed 7 bases, and the junction held 12 bases outside the gene matches. The CDR3 runs to 15 residues. CDR1 and CDR2 (germline): DFQATT, SNEGSKA (reference sequence). Here the sequenced sample was peripheral blood, taken on day 0 of AZD1222 vaccination. The rearrangement uses TRBV20-1 and TRBJ1-5; TRBD1 aligns across 7 bases. This TCR came from an adult in good health. This CDR3 is CSASGLDRARQPQHF. Written as DNA, the CDR3 is TGCAGTGCTAGTGGATTAGACAGGGCCAGGCAGCCCCAGCATTTT.